This T cell receptor (beta chain) was captured in a study of blood T cell repertoires in COVID-19. Sequencing was performed with immunoSEQ multiplex PCR; in TCRdb, only in-frame clones are kept and a portion is missing. The sample records more than 45,000 clones, less than 95% being singletons. The CDR3 runs to 14 residues. The trim removed 5 bases at V and 7 bases at J, leaving 10 bases unmatched. Germline V gene sequence: CDR1 SGHNT, CDR2 YENEEA. Sample: peripheral blood. The receptor was isolated from a man aged 70 or older with active COVID-19. The chain is built from TRBV11-3 and TRBJ1-1, with 7 nucleotides matching TRBD1. The CDR3 region has the DNA TGTGCCAGCAGCCAAACAGGGGTCTTAAGTGAAGCTTTCTTT. Its protein product is CASSQTGVLSEAFF. The complete variable domain, with remaining parts taken from reference TRBV11-3 and TRBJ1-1, reads EAGVVQSPRYKIIEKKQPVAFWCNPISGHNTLYWYLQNLGQGPELLIRYENEEAVDDSQLPKDRFSAERLKGVDSTLKIQPAELGDSAVYLCASSQTGVLSEAFFGQGTRLTVV.